The entry that follows covers one TCR beta chain sequence. Its antigen has not been determined. Per-base quality was not reported, and no clone a single base away is much larger than it. The donors were healthy, HIV-negative adults with no recently reported acute infections or vaccinations. Every donor was a Caucasian adult residing in Nashville, Tennessee, USA. CD4+ T cells were enriched through magnetic negative selection, after which naive cells were positively selected on CD45RA and the remaining negative fraction served as the memory subset. Blood was obtained by leukapheresis, after which PBMCs were separated by Ficoll-Histopaque density gradient centrifugation and cryopreserved in liquid nitrogen vapor phase. Analytical flow cytometry was used to check the purity and quantity of every magnetically sorted T cell population. Genomic DNA was isolated from every sorted fraction and measured by UV absorbance on a Nanodrop 2000c.

This entry comes from a study of shared clonotypes between healthy human individuals (dated by TCRdb to 2019 to 2021). About the study as a whole: The cohort comprised a couple of women and a few men aged 18 to 49 years. Leukapheresis yielded between about 0.85 and 10 billion PBMCs per donor. To estimate repertoire size and how much clonotype sharing occurs between individuals, the study deeply sequenced the blood TCR repertoires of roughly 5 healthy adults. For each donor, three plates each were used for CD4 naive and CD4 memory, two plates were used for CD8 naive, and one plate was used for CD8 memory. Different laboratories and diverse techniques were used to prepare libraries and sequence TCR repertoires, to increase sequencing depth and limit assay-specific biases.

Overall results and qualifications from the work: The genetic and exposure-history diversity represented was limited by the small number of donors. Naive subsets generally had larger estimated clonotype richness than memory subsets did. Pairwise subsampling indicated that sequencing depth was expected to affect the degree of clonotype sharing among donors. Clonotypes shared by all four sorted-subset donors showed higher generation probabilities than non-shared clonotypes. Incomplete sequencing was indicated by rarefaction of sorted-subset datasets, despite the large sequencing depth. Sharing across a few donors was observed for approximately 4.6% of naive CD4, under 4% of naive CD8, about 2.3% of memory CD4, and around 0.4% of memory CD8 clonotypes. Sampling was limited to blood, and TCR repertoires in tissue likely differ from TCR repertoires in blood.

Using the deep immunoSEQ assay, multiplex PCR amplified TCR CDR3 regions from genomic DNA. Extracted genomic DNA from each cell subset was distributed evenly across all wells of several immunoSEQ 96-well plates, and each plate was treated as a replicate. For sorted subsets, roughly 200 ng of genomic DNA, equivalent to roughly 30,000 T cell genomes, went into each replicate PCR. Purified libraries were measured with a Qubit 3.0 fluorometer, size-checked on a Bioanalyzer 2100, and measured again with the KAPA Library Quantification kit. Every immunoSEQ 96-well plate was sequenced on a separate single-read 150-cycle Illumina NextSeq 550 flow cell. The study's own analysis went as follows. Because the immunoSEQ output included only junctional sequences and no quality scores, the filtering could not be the same as the filtering used for full-length reads. Sequences were annotated with PyIR, a Python wrapper for IgBLAST v1.9, and V/J genes and CDR3 were assigned using IMGT germline references. Any read was removed if the V/J assignment was weak (E-value above 1e-6), the CDR3 was missing, or the read contained stop codons, out-of-frame junctions, or ambiguous translated residues. A V3J clonotype was defined by an identical inferred V gene, J gene, and CDR3 amino acid sequence. Percentage overlap between repertoires was calculated by dividing the number of shared unique clonotypes by the size of the smaller repertoire. Three approaches were used to assess repertoire richness: RTK rarefaction, the Chao1 estimator, and Recon v2.1 estimates of unobserved clonotypes. Generation probabilities were computed with OLGA for all TCRbeta clonotypes obtained by the gDNA method from a handful of donors. In TCRdb, the immuneACCESS table is reduced to in-frame sequences with V and J assigned. These tables do not hold every clone; where another copy was compared, an unresolved V gene accounts for under half, and the others remain unexplained. That table is the source of V, J and clone size, and D and trimming were worked out from the DNA. The sample table shows roughly 2,500,000 clones, and roughly 93% are seen once. The biggest ten clones account for around 0.4% of the sample.

Measured from the cysteine to the phenylalanine, the CDR3 is 17 residues long. Only the CDR3 DNA stays, 51 bases, in frame from base 1. Sequences WNHNN (CDR1) and SYGVQD (CDR2) are obtained from the germline V gene (reference sequence). V is trimmed back by 0 bases and J by 0 bases, and the junction contains 7 bases that no gene match accounts for. The sequencing input was naive CD4+ T cells from PBMCs. The sample's cell subset or site, from its label and the paper: CD45RA+ positively selected. The chain is encoded by TRBV10-1 joined to TRBJ2-5; 7 middle bases align to TRBD2. This TCR came from a young man in good health. Some clones in this sample may be carry-over from other donors' samples. The nucleotide sequence is TGCGCCAGCAGTGAGTCGAGGGCTAGCGGATACCAAGAGACCCAGTACTTC. Its amino acids are CASSESRASGYQETQYF.